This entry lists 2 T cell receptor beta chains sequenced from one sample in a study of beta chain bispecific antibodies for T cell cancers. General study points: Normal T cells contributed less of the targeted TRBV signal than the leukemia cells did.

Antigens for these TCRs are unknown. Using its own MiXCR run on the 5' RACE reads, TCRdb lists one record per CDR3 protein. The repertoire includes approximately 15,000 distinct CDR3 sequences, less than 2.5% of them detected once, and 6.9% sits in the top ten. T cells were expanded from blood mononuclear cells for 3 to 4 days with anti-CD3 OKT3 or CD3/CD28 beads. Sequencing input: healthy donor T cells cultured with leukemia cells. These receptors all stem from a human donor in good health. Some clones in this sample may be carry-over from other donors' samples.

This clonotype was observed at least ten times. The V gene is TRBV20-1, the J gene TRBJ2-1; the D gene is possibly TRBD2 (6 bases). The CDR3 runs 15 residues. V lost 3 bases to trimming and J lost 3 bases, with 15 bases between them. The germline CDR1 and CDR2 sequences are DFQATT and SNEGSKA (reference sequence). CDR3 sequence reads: CSASKPPGVYNEQFF. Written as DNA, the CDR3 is TGCAGTGCTAGTAAGCCCCCGGGGGTCTACAATGAGCAGTTCTTC.

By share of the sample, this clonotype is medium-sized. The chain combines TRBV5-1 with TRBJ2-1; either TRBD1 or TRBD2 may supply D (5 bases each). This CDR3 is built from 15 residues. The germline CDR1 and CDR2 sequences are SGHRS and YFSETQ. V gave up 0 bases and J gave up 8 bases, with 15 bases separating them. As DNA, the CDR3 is TGCGCCAGCAGCTTGGCCCAGGGAGTAGGCGATGAGCAGTTCTTC. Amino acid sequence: CASSLAQGVGDEQFF.